A single sample is the source of the 14 T cell receptor beta chains below, sequenced in a study of cytomegalovirus exposure and HLA in healthy donors. Primers included in the PCR were 60 Vbeta and 13 Jbeta primers. Profiling relied on immunoSEQ multiplex PCR, and the TCRdb table lists in-frame clones only, not all of them. The sample contains 100,000 to 130,000 clones, 65% to 80% of which appear only once. Sequenced sample: PBMCs. Receptors were obtained from a male donor in good health and CMV-seronegative.

The rearrangement links TRBV30 to TRBJ1-6; D gene uncertain. The CDR3 loop spans 13 amino acids. Germline V gene sequence: CDR1 GTSNPN, CDR2 SVGIG (reference sequence). V was trimmed by 1 base and J by 5 bases, leaving 6 bases between them. The CDR3 region is CAWSGGNNSPLHF. DNA of the CDR3: TGTGCCTGGAGTGGAGGCAATAATTCACCCCTCCACTTT.

This chain links TRBV5-1 with TRBJ2-7; 15 nucleotides align to TRBD2. V lost 0 bases and J lost 7; bases outside the gene matches: 8. The germline V gene has CDR1 SGHRS and CDR2 YFSETQ. The CDR3 length is 17 residues. In DNA, the CDR3 is TGCGCCAGCAGCTTGGGGGGACTAGCGGGAGGACCGCAGGAGCAGTACTTC. Translation: CASSLGGLAGGPQEQYF.

The V gene is TRBV5-1, the J gene TRBJ2-6; D unresolved. Trimming left V 5 bases short and J 0 bases short, with 15 bases between. This CDR3 region has 17 residues. From germline, CDR1 is SGHRS and CDR2 YFSETQ. The CDR3 coding sequence is TGCGCCAGCAGACGTGGAGTAGCCAACTCTGGGGCCAACGTCCTGACTTTC. Translated, it gives CASRRGVANSGANVLTF.

The CDR3 protein is CASSRRGQSYEQYF. Here the CDR3 DNA reads TGCGCCAGCAGTCGGAGGGGACAGAGCTACGAGCAGTACTTC. This rearrangement joins TRBV5-1 to TRBJ2-7, with D perhaps matching TRBD1 (7 bases). CDR3 size: 14 residues. Germline V gives CDR1 SGHRS, CDR2 YFSETQ. Trimming left V 5 bases short and J 3 bases short, with 15 bases between.

This chain links TRBV4-1 with TRBJ1-5; the D is unclear. V was clipped by 4 bases and J by 0 bases, with 10 bases between them. From germline, CDR1 is MGHRA and CDR2 YSYEKL. The CDR3 totals 15 residues. The CDR3 nucleotides are TGCGCCAGCAGCCGGAACAGTAATAGCAATCAGCCCCAGCATTTT. It encodes CASSRNSNSNQPQHF.

The CDR3 sequence is CARSLVRREGKTDTQYF. DNA for the CDR3: TGTGCCAGAAGCTTAGTACGGCGGGAGGGCAAAACAGATACGCAGTATTTT. This chain joins TRBV7-5 and TRBJ2-3; the table's D call of TRBD2 was not tested on the DNA. TRBV7-5 is recorded as a pseudogene. The CDR3 consists of 17 residues.

This chain joins TRBV1 and TRBJ1-5; the DNA was not compared with TRBD1, the D call given in the table. TRBV1 is a documented pseudogene. This CDR3 region has 17 residues. The CDR3 region has the DNA TGCACCAGCAGCCAAGATCTTGGCCAGGGGGTAAATCAGCCCCAGCATTTT. This translates into CTSSQDLGQGVNQPQHF.

This rearrangement joins TRBV7-8 to TRBJ1-5, with 9 bases lining up with TRBD1. The CDR3 extends over 17 amino acids. Germline CDR1 is SGHVS and CDR2 is FQNEAQ. The trim removed 4 bases at V and 2 bases at J, leaving 9 bases unmatched. CDR3 sequence reads: CASSSPGTGRRNQPQHF. CDR3 DNA: TGTGCCAGCAGCTCGCCCGGGACAGGGAGGCGCAATCAGCCCCAGCATTTT.

The J gene is TRBJ2-7, the V gene TRBV5-6; TRBD1 matches at 11 bases. This CDR3 comprises 14 residues. V was pared by 5 bases and J by 7 bases, with 8 bases of the junction left unmatched. CDR1 SGHDT and CDR2 YYEEEE come from the germline V gene. CDR3 sequence: CASSFGQGAGEQYF. The CDR3 region has the DNA TGTGCCAGCAGTTTCGGACAGGGGGCGGGGGAGCAGTACTTC.

This clone showed up just once. The chain combines TRBV5-4 with TRBJ2-2, with D perhaps matching TRBD1 (6 bases). CDR3 length: 13 amino acids. The germline gives CDR1 SGHNT, CDR2 YYREEE (reference sequence). V lost 2 bases and J lost 6, with 8 bases in between. CDR3 residues: CASSFEGAGELFF. In DNA form, the CDR3 reads TGTGCCAGCAGCTTCGAGGGGGCCGGGGAGCTGTTTTTT. The full variable domain, rest sourced from reference TRBV5-4 and TRBJ2-2, is ETGVTQSPTHLIKTRGQQVTLRCSSQSGHNTVSWYQQALGQGPQFIFQYYREEENGRGNFPPRFSGLQFPNYSSELNVNALELDDSALYLCASSFEGAGELFFGEGSRLTVL.

This sequence joins TRBV27 and TRBJ2-1; D is undetermined. Trimming stripped 1 base from V and 1 base from J, with 8 bases between. The germline V gene encodes CDR1 MNHEY and CDR2 SMNVEV (reference sequence). The CDR3 consists of 15 residues. Here the CDR3 DNA reads TGTGCCAGCAGTTTATATAGAGGTTCCTACAATGAGCAGTTCTTC. It is translated as CASSLYRGSYNEQFF.

This rearrangement joins TRBV25-1 to TRBJ1-1, with D possibly TRBD1 on 6 matching bases. This CDR3 has 15 amino acids. Germline loops: CDR1 MGHDK, CDR2 SYGVNS. V was shortened by 6 bases and J by 2 bases, with 16 bases between the two germline ends. For the CDR3, the DNA is TGTGCCAGCAGCCAGGGGTTTGGGGAAAACACTGAAGCTTTCTTT. Its translation: CASSQGFGENTEAFF.

The rearrangement links TRBV6-1 to TRBJ2-5, with TRBD2 matching over 8 bases. The assigned J gene may be wrong: the sequence end matches TRBJ2-7 better. Germline CDR1 MNHNS, CDR2 SASEGT. The CDR3 runs 14 residues. The CDR3 loop reads CASSLLAESYEQYF. Here the CDR3 DNA reads TGTGCCAGCAGTCTACTAGCGGAGTCCTACGAGCAGTACTTC.

The rearrangement links TRBV10-3 to TRBJ2-1; 9 bases align to TRBD1. CDR3 length: 15 amino acids. V lost 4 bases and J lost 9; bases outside the gene matches: 10. The V gene's germline CDR1 is ENHRY and CDR2 SYGVKD. CDR3 protein: CAISGDREVIGEQFF. Written as DNA, the CDR3 is TGTGCCATCAGTGGGGACAGGGAGGTAATTGGTGAGCAGTTCTTC.